This T cell receptor (beta chain) was recorded in a study of cytomegalovirus exposure and HLA in healthy donors. CDR1 is SGHRS, CDR2 YFSETQ, per germline. With 0 bases removed from V and 7 bases from J, the gap between germline ends came to 10 bases. This CDR3 comprises 13 residues. The study ran its PCR with 60 Vbeta and 13 Jbeta primers. Authors' data handling: As a later analysis found, there were roughly 80 million unique TCR beta chains, of which approximately 10 million were shared. The data were produced by immunoSEQ multiplex PCR, yet TCRdb's version contains in-frame clones alone and is incomplete. Clone size and V and J calls were adopted from that table, with D and trimming inferred from the DNA. Found here are fewer than 70,000 clones, roughly 74% of them singletons; the top ten hold around 10%. This clone has only a few counts. Its antigen is still unknown. General study results and limits: Per a prior analysis, the majority of TCR beta V segments were productive roughly 87% or roughly 30% of the time.

The rearrangement joins TRBV5-1 to TRBJ1-2; unclear D gene. The clonotype comes from a woman aged 60 to 75 in good health and CMV-seropositive. Sequenced input: PBMCs. The CDR3 is CASSLGQEGGYTF. CDR3 sequence (DNA): TGCGCCAGCAGCTTGGGGCAGGAGGGTGGCTACACCTTC.